This TCR beta chain was retrieved from a study of blood T cell repertoires in COVID-19. Germline V gives CDR1 SGHTA, CDR2 FQGTGA. V lost 6 bases to trimming and J lost 4 bases; unmatched junction nucleotides: 12. This CDR3 has 16 residues. The method was immunoSEQ multiplex PCR; TCRdb's version includes in-frame clones alone and lacks a portion of them. The data contain just over 300,000 clones, roughly 90% of them singletons. Study members were between 18 and 89 years old and lived in 24 US regions. Participant reports of clinical history set cohort assignment. The chain joins TRBV7-3 to TRBJ1-2, with 9 bases fitting TRBD1. This receptor was obtained from a woman under 30 with acute COVID-19. The sequenced sample consisted of PBMCs or T cells enriched from blood (not recorded which). CDR3 amino acids: CASSPTGTGLSYGYTF. The CDR3 DNA is TGTGCCAGCAGTCCGACCGGGACAGGGCTTAGCTATGGCTACACCTTC.